This passage covers 21 T cell receptor beta chains from one sample sequenced in a study of T cell clonality in common variable immunodeficiency. Measured with immunoSEQ multiplex PCR; TCRdb has only the in-frame clones, and not every one. The table lists tens of thousands of clones, no singletons, with approximately 3.6% in the top ten. Sequencing was performed on peripheral blood mononuclear cells. The receptors shown here come from a person aged 18 to 69 in good health.

This clone was seen at least ten times. Sequencing ends 3 residues short of the CDR3 end; the germline J gene provides the rest. This chain connects TRBV19 to TRBJ1-4, with 8 bases that match TRBD1. Germline V gene sequence: CDR1 LNHDA, CDR2 SQIVND (reference sequence). The V and J ends lost 7 bases and 0 bases, in that order; junction bases with no gene match: 7. This CDR3 is built from 16 residues. CDR3 sequence: CASKGGTGATNEKLFF. CDR3 DNA, as far as it was read: TGTGCCAGTAAGGGGGGGACAGGCGCAACTAATGAAAAA.

This clone was counted at least ten times. The read terminates 3 residues ahead of where the CDR3 ends, so the germline J gene completes it. This chain uses TRBV5-1 with TRBJ2-2, with 8 bases identical to TRBD1. The CDR3 runs to 15 residues. CDR1 is SGHRS and CDR2 is YFSETQ in the germline V gene. The CDR3 region is CASSLLDRVNEKLFF. CDR3 bases read: TGCGCCAGCAGCTTGCTGGACAGGGTTAATGAAAAG.

A word on this clone: The CDR3 end lies 3 residues beyond the end of the read and is filled in from the germline J gene. The chain recombines TRBV5-4 with TRBJ2-1; 9 positions agree with TRBD1. Germline V gene lookup returns CDR1 SGHNT and CDR2 YYREEE (reference sequence). This CDR3 has 14 residues. Losses at the gene ends were 2 bases for V and 4 bases for J; bases not matched to a gene: 1. The DNA read from the CDR3 is TGTGCCAGCAGCTTAGGGACAGGGTACAATGAG. Amino acids: CASSLGTGYNE. In full, the CDR3 reads CASSLGTGYNEQFF.

Note on this clone: A read error may account for a junction end that differs from germline. The CDR3 goes on 3 residues after the read ends, and that part is filled in from the germline J gene. This chain uses TRBV7-2 with TRBJ1-2; D gene unclear. CDR1 is SGHTA and CDR2 is FQGNSA in the germline V gene. The CDR3 contains 12 residues. CDR3 sequence reads: CASSQLVYDYTF. CDR3 bases read: TGTGCCAGCAGCCAACTAGTTTATGAC. The complete variable domain, with remaining parts taken from reference TRBV7-2 and TRBJ1-2, reads GAGVSQSPSNKVTEKGKDVELRCDPISGHTALYWYRQSLGQGLEFLIYFQGNSAPDKSGLPSDRFSAERTGGSVSTLTIQRTQQEDSAVYLCASSQLVYDYTFGSGTRLTVV.

Partial CDR3 DNA: TGCAGTGCTAGACAGGTCCGTACATACAATGAG. Translated, it gives CSARQVRTYNE. The full CDR3 protein reads CSARQVRTYNEQFF. The V and J genes are TRBV20-1 and TRBJ2-1; D unclear. The read ends 3 residues shy of where the CDR3 ends; the end is completed using the germline J gene. The germline V gene encodes CDR1 DFQATT and CDR2 SNEGSKA (reference sequence). This CDR3 has 14 residues. Trimming pared 2 bases from V and 4 bases from J, leaving 12 bases between.

This clone was picked up many times. The sequenced fragment ends 3 residues before the CDR3 boundary, so the rest is inferred from the germline J gene. The chain is built from TRBV10-1 and TRBJ1-1; 8 nucleotides match TRBD1. Germline V gene sequence: CDR1 WNHNN, CDR2 SYGVQD (reference sequence). The J segment lost 1 base and the V segment lost 4 bases, leaving 2 bases of the junction unmatched. The CDR3 is made up of 14 amino acids. The CDR3 protein is CASSGGTGNTEAFF. Incomplete CDR3 DNA: TGCGCCAGCAGTGGGGGGACAGGGAACACTGAA.

This clone was seen ten or more times. The CDR3 end falls 3 residues outside the read, so it is completed with the germline J gene. The rearrangement joins TRBV6-4 to TRBJ2-2; TRBD1 aligns across 7 bases. Germline trimming cut 7 bases from V and 3 bases from J; bases unmatched to any gene: 5. The CDR3 has 14 residues. Germline CDR1 is MRHNA and CDR2 is SNTAGT. CDR3 DNA, as far as it was read: TGTGCCAGCAAGGACAGGTCGGACACCGGGGAG. This sequence encodes CASKDRSDTGE. The full CDR3 protein reads CASKDRSDTGELFF.

This clone was seen ten or more times. The read terminates 3 residues before the CDR3 end, so the remaining end is supplied by the germline J gene. The chain recombines TRBV7-3 with TRBJ1-1; D perhaps matches TRBD1 (5 bases). CDR1 and CDR2 (germline): SGHTA, FQGTGA. The CDR3 is 13 residues long. Trimming stripped 5 bases from V and 5 bases from J, with 12 bases between. CDR3 residues: CASSPQGWTEAFF. Incomplete CDR3 DNA: TGTGCCAGCAGCCCCCAGGGTTGGACTGAA.

This clone came up many times. The observed sequence ends 3 residues before the CDR3 terminus, with the missing tail filled in from the germline J gene. V and J are TRBV7-3 and TRBJ2-3; 10 nucleotides line up with TRBD2. Germline values: CDR1 SGHTA, CDR2 FQGTGA. The CDR3 is made up of 14 amino acids. V lost 5 bases and J lost 4; bases outside the gene matches: 3. The CDR3 is CASSDGLAADTQYF. The covered CDR3 bases are TGTGCCAGCAGCGACGGACTAGCGGCAGATACG.

This clone has more than one count but fewer than ten. The sequenced fragment ends 3 residues before the CDR3 boundary, so the rest is inferred from the germline J gene. The chain couples TRBV5-1 to TRBJ2-2; 12 nucleotides match TRBD1. This CDR3 has 15 amino acids. CDR1 SGHRS and CDR2 YFSETQ come from the germline V gene. Partial CDR3 DNA: TGCGCCAGCAGCCGCGGGACAGGGGGCGATGAAAAG. Translating gives CASSRGTGGDEK. The full CDR3 sequence reads CASSRGTGGDEKLFF.

This clone was detected ten times or more. Coverage ceases 3 residues before the CDR3 finishes, and the germline J gene fills in the end. V gene TRBV2 combines with J gene TRBJ2-1, with 11 bases aligning to TRBD2. Trimming removed 11 bases from V and 4 bases from J; junction bases left unmatched: 7. Germline values: CDR1 SNHLY, CDR2 FYNNEI. The CDR3 has 14 amino acids. CDR3 DNA, as far as it was read: TGTGCCCTAGGGGCTAGCGGGGGGTACAATGAG. This encodes CALGASGGYNE. The complete CDR3 sequence is CALGASGGYNEQFF.

This clone has a handful of counts. From the germline J gene comes the end of the CDR3, since the read stops 3 residues before it. The chain uses TRBV11-2 and TRBJ2-1; D gene ambiguous. CDR1 is SGHAT, CDR2 FQNNGV, per germline. The CDR3 totals 12 residues. V was cut by 3 bases and J by 8 bases, with 8 bases left in between. CDR3 bases read: TGTGCCAGCAGCTTCACCGGGTATGAG. This codes for CASSFTGYE. The entire CDR3 protein is CASSFTGYEQFF.

With regard to this clone: The sequenced fragment ends 3 residues before the CDR3 boundary, so the rest is inferred from the germline J gene. The V call is TRBV19, the J call TRBJ2-3, with TRBD2 matching 9 bases. This CDR3 contains 20 residues. Per germline, CDR1 LNHDA and CDR2 SQIVND (reference sequence). The sequenced part of the CDR3 DNA is TGTGCCAGTAGTATACGGCGGGAGGGCCCTCGGATTGCTGACCAAGAGACG. Its translation: CASSIRREGPRIADQET. Given in full, the CDR3 is CASSIRREGPRIADQETQYF.

Note on this clone: Read coverage stops 3 residues before the CDR3 terminus; the germline J gene supplies the remainder. The J gene is TRBJ2-3, the V gene TRBV19; no clear D. The germline V gene has CDR1 LNHDA and CDR2 SQIVND (reference sequence). The CDR3 totals 13 residues. Trimming shortened V by 5 bases and J by 2 bases, and 8 bases separated the two germline ends. CDR3: CASSVGHTDTQYF. CDR3 bases read: TGTGCCAGTAGTGTGGGCCACACAGATACG.

This clone was observed a handful of times. One end of the junction fails to match germline, which may point to a read error. Read sequence stops 3 residues before the CDR3 end, and the germline J gene provides the missing end. This chain connects TRBV18 to TRBJ2-7; 8 positions agree with TRBD1. CDR1 and CDR2 from the germline V gene are KGHSH and LQKENI. This CDR3 has 15 amino acids. CDR3 sequence reads: CASSPPQGGAYEQYF. The DNA read from the CDR3 is TGTGCCAGCTCGCCACCACAGGGGGGAGCCTACGAG.

This clone showed up many times. The sequence runs out 3 residues before the end of the CDR3; the remainder is reconstructed from the germline J gene. This chain uses TRBV5-6 with TRBJ2-5; 9 nucleotides line up with TRBD2. Germline V gene sequence: CDR1 SGHDT, CDR2 YYEEEE. This CDR3 has 14 residues. Trimming cost V 2 bases and J 6 bases; bases outside gene matches: 5. The sequenced CDR3 bases are TGTGCCAGCAGCTTAGCGGGAGGCTCGAAGACC. Translated: CASSLAGGSKT. Given in full, the CDR3 is CASSLAGGSKTQYF. Together with reference TRBV5-6 and TRBJ2-5, the CDR3 gives the full variable domain: DAGVTQSPTHLIKTRGQQVTLRCSPKSGHDTVSWYQQALGQGPQFIFQYYEEEERQRGNFPDRFSGHQFPNYSSELNVNALLLGDSALYLCASSLAGGSKTQYFGPGTRLLVL.

In this sample, this clone turned up many times. Coverage ceases 3 residues before the CDR3 finishes, and the germline J gene fills in the end. The J gene is TRBJ1-2, the V gene TRBV19; possibly TRBD1 for D (5 bases). This CDR3 comprises 15 residues. CDR1 is LNHDA and CDR2 is SQIVND in the germline V gene (reference sequence). V dropped 5 bases and J dropped 7 bases, with 20 bases sitting between them. The CDR3 spells CASSARQTIYVGYTF. The DNA read from the CDR3 is TGTGCCAGTAGTGCCAGACAGACAATCTATGTTGGC.

This clone was seen ten or more times. From the germline J gene comes the end of the CDR3, since the read stops 3 residues before it. The chain joins TRBV5-1 to TRBJ1-4, with TRBD1 matching 7 bases. The germline CDR1 and CDR2 sequences are SGHRS and YFSETQ. The CDR3 contains 13 residues. Incomplete CDR3 DNA: TGCGCCAGCAGCTTGGATCCGGGACAGAAA. Translation gives CASSLDPGQK. The complete CDR3 protein is CASSLDPGQKLFF.

There are many counts of this clone. The read ends 3 residues before the CDR3 terminus; that terminus is restored from the germline J gene. V usage is TRBV5-6 and J usage is TRBJ1-2, with 7 bases identical to TRBD1. Trimming cost V 5 bases and J 3 bases; bases outside gene matches: 10. The CDR3 totals 15 residues. The V gene's germline CDR1 is SGHDT and CDR2 YYEEEE. The CDR3 loop reads CASRTGQSRYYGYTF. Incomplete CDR3 DNA: TGTGCCAGCAGGACGGGACAGAGCCGATACTATGGC.

This clone has a count of ten or more. The CDR3 is cut off 3 residues early in the read; its end comes from the germline J gene. The rearrangement links TRBV5-1 to TRBJ1-2; tentatively, D is TRBD1 (6 bases). Between the trimmed V and J ends, which lost 2 bases and 7 bases, there was a span of 24 bases. The CDR3 is made up of 17 amino acids. Germline values: CDR1 SGHRS, CDR2 YFSETQ. The CDR3 DNA, read in part, is TGCGCCAGCAGCTTTTTAGGGGGAGCCACCGGCGAGGGTGGC. It codes for CASSFLGGATGEGG. The CDR3 in full is CASSFLGGATGEGGYTF.

In its sample, this clone was seen many times. The sequence runs out 3 residues before the end of the CDR3; the remainder is reconstructed from the germline J gene. This chain connects TRBV7-9 to TRBJ2-7, with 9 bases lining up with TRBD1. There are 14 residues in the CDR3. The V and J ends lost 5 bases and 3 bases, in that order; junction bases with no gene match: 5. CDR1 is SEHNR, CDR2 FQNEAQ, per germline (reference sequence). The CDR3 protein is CASSLGQGLYEQYF. Partial CDR3 DNA: TGTGCCAGCAGCCTCGGACAGGGGCTCTACGAG.